These T cell receptor beta chains were read from a single sample in a study of control samples from healthy donors and cancer patients. This table comes from immunoSEQ multiplex PCR, and its TCRdb copy is limited to in-frame clones, with some not included. The sample lists approximately 82,000 clones; roughly 93% were seen once. The material sequenced was blood. The source of these receptors is a young woman in good health. CDR3s include the opening cysteine and the closing phenylalanine or tryptophan. Each record gives: V gene, D gene, clone size, J gene, CDR3 DNA, CDR3 protein. The D gene is left open where the match is weak. A row's size may be missing; if present it is once, few, many or a size class.

V gene: TRBV28
D gene: TRBD1
clone size: .
J gene: TRBJ1-4
CDR3 DNA: TGTGCCAGCCAGATGACAGGGGCAGCTGAAAAACTGTTTTTT
CDR3 protein: CASQMTGAAEKLFF

V gene: TRBV19
D gene: .
clone size: once
J gene: TRBJ2-1
CDR3 DNA: TGTGCCAGTACCGACACCGGAGACGCCTCCTACAATGAGCAGTTCTTC
CDR3 protein: CASTDTGDASYNEQFF

V gene: TRBV2
D gene: .
clone size: .
J gene: TRBJ2-3
CDR3 DNA: TGTGCCAGCAGTCACGCGGTTACGCAGTATTTT
CDR3 protein: CASSHAVTQYF

V gene: TRBV5-1
D gene: TRBD2
clone size: .
J gene: TRBJ2-1
CDR3 DNA: TGCGCCAGCAGCCCCAGCGGGAGCTCCAATGAGCAGTTCTTC
CDR3 protein: CASSPSGSSNEQFF

V gene: TRBV6-1
D gene: TRBD1
clone size: .
J gene: TRBJ2-4
CDR3 DNA: TGTGCCAGCAGTGAAGGGACAGGGTCGGTGAACATTCAGTACTTC
CDR3 protein: CASSEGTGSVNIQYF

V gene: TRBV28
D gene: .
clone size: .
J gene: TRBJ2-5
CDR3 DNA: TGTGCCAGCAGTTTATTCCGGGAGACCCAGTACTTC
CDR3 protein: CASSLFRETQYF

V gene: TRBV7-9
D gene: .
clone size: .
J gene: TRBJ1-1
CDR3 DNA: TGTGCCAGCAGCTTAAGAGGGATCAACACTGAAGCTTTCTTT
CDR3 protein: CASSLRGINTEAFF

V gene: TRBV4-2
D gene: TRBD1
clone size: .
J gene: TRBJ1-1
CDR3 DNA: TGTGCCAGCAGCCCGGGGACAGACCAAGCTTTCTTT
CDR3 protein: CASSPGTDQAFF

V gene: TRBV4-2
D gene: .
clone size: .
J gene: TRBJ1-5
CDR3 DNA: TGTGCCAGCAGCCAAGTAGGTGTTCAGCCCCAGCATTTT
CDR3 protein: CASSQVGVQPQHF

V gene: TRBV27
D gene: TRBD1
clone size: few
J gene: TRBJ1-3
CDR3 DNA: TGTGCCAGCAGTTTATCCGGGACAGGGAATGGAAACACCATATATTTT
CDR3 protein: CASSLSGTGNGNTIYF

V gene: TRBV7-2
D gene: .
clone size: once
J gene: TRBJ2-2
CDR3 DNA: TGTGCCAGCAGCTTGGGTAGCTGGCCCGGGGAGCTGTTTTTT
CDR3 protein: CASSLGSWPGELFF

V gene: TRBV4-3
D gene: TRBD2
clone size: .
J gene: TRBJ2-1
CDR3 DNA: TGCGCCAGCAGCCAAGGCGCTAGCGGGAGATTAAATGAGCAGTTCTTC
CDR3 protein: CASSQGASGRLNEQFF

V gene: TRBV18
D gene: TRBD2
clone size: .
J gene: TRBJ2-1
CDR3 DNA: TGTGCCAGCTCACCGCTAGCGGGAGTGGCCTACAATGAGCAGTTCTTC
CDR3 protein: CASSPLAGVAYNEQFF

V gene: TRBV15
D gene: TRBD1
clone size: .
J gene: TRBJ1-4
CDR3 DNA: TGTGCCACCAGCCGGACGGGGACAGGGTTGCTGGAAAAACTGTTTTTT
CDR3 protein: CATSRTGTGLLEKLFF

V gene: TRBV4-3
D gene: .
clone size: .
J gene: TRBJ1-3
CDR3 DNA: TGCGCCAGCAGCCAAGTCGCCGCAGGGGTATCCGGAAACACCATATATTTT
CDR3 protein: CASSQVAAGVSGNTIYF

V gene: TRBV28
D gene: .
clone size: .
J gene: TRBJ2-7
CDR3 DNA: TGTGCCAGCAGTTTAGGGGGAAGGGGTCTCAACTACGAGCAGTACTTC
CDR3 protein: CASSLGGRGLNYEQYF

V gene: TRBV18
D gene: .
clone size: .
J gene: TRBJ2-6
CDR3 DNA: TGTGCCAGCTCACCACCTCTGTCTAACTCTGGGGCCAACGTCCTGACTTTC
CDR3 protein: CASSPPLSNSGANVLTF

V gene: TRBV2
D gene: .
clone size: .
J gene: TRBJ1-2
CDR3 DNA: TGTGCCAGTGTGGCCGTGCCTTTAGGCTACACCTTC
CDR3 protein: CASVAVPLGYTF

V gene: TRBV29-1
D gene: .
clone size: .
J gene: TRBJ1-2
CDR3 DNA: TGCAGCGTTGTGGACAGTGGCTACACCTTC
CDR3 protein: CSVVDSGYTF

V gene: TRBV2
D gene: .
clone size: once
J gene: TRBJ1-2
CDR3 DNA: TGTGCCAGCAGAGCAAACTTACAGGGAGCGGAGGGCTACACCTTC
CDR3 protein: CASRANLQGAEGYTF

V gene: TRBV20-1
D gene: .
clone size: once
J gene: TRBJ2-3
CDR3 DNA: TGCAGTGCTAGTAAGGGTCGCGGAGATACGCAGTATTTT
CDR3 protein: CSASKGRGDTQYF

V gene: TRBV9
D gene: .
clone size: .
J gene: TRBJ2-2
CDR3 DNA: TGTGCCAGCGGCCCACACTGGCGGGGACGGGACACCGGGGAGCTGTTTTTT
CDR3 protein: CASGPHWRGRDTGELFF

V gene: TRBV5-4
D gene: .
clone size: .
J gene: TRBJ2-7
CDR3 DNA: TGTGCCAGCAGCTTGAACCTTGGGAGATCTTACGAGCAGTACTTC
CDR3 protein: CASSLNLGRSYEQYF

V gene: TRBV5-4
D gene: TRBD1
clone size: .
J gene: TRBJ2-3
CDR3 DNA: TGTGCCAGCAGCTCCCCTCGACAGGGCCATACAGATACGCAGTATTTT
CDR3 protein: CASSSPRQGHTDTQYF

V gene: TRBV7-6
D gene: .
clone size: .
J gene: TRBJ2-3
CDR3 DNA: TGTGCCAGCAGCGCTCCTGGGTTGCGGGGTACGCAGTATTTT
CDR3 protein: CASSAPGLRGTQYF

V gene: TRBV5-6
D gene: .
clone size: .
J gene: TRBJ2-1
CDR3 DNA: TGTGCCAGCAGGGCCCCGGGACAGGTAAGGGAGGGCCTCTACAATGAGCAGTTCTTC
CDR3 protein: CASRAPGQVREGLYNEQFF

V gene: TRBV9
D gene: TRBD1
clone size: .
J gene: TRBJ2-3
CDR3 DNA: TGTGCCAGCAGCGTAGGCCCCAGGGACAGGGATATGGTAGATACGCAGTATTTT
CDR3 protein: CASSVGPRDRDMVDTQYF

V gene: TRBV9
D gene: .
clone size: .
J gene: TRBJ1-1
CDR3 DNA: TGTGCCAGCAGCGTAGTGGCTCTGAACACTGAAGCTTTCTTT
CDR3 protein: CASSVVALNTEAFF

V gene: TRBV7-6
D gene: .
clone size: .
J gene: TRBJ2-7
CDR3 DNA: TGTGCCAGCAGCTCGAGACAGACCTACGAGCAGTACTTC
CDR3 protein: CASSSRQTYEQYF

V gene: TRBV6-1
D gene: .
clone size: .
J gene: TRBJ2-1
CDR3 DNA: TGTGCCAGCAGTGAACCCCTGGGGCACAATGAGCAGTTCTTC
CDR3 protein: CASSEPLGHNEQFF

V gene: TRBV9
D gene: .
clone size: .
J gene: TRBJ2-7
CDR3 DNA: TGTGCCAGCAGCGGCGGACCCCTATCCTACGAGCAGTACTTC
CDR3 protein: CASSGGPLSYEQYF

V gene: TRBV7-9
D gene: .
clone size: few
J gene: TRBJ2-1
CDR3 DNA: TGTGCCAGCAGCTCCACCCATGGTAATGAGCAGTTCTTC
CDR3 protein: CASSSTHGNEQFF

V gene: TRBV28
D gene: .
clone size: once
J gene: TRBJ1-5
CDR3 DNA: TGTGCCAGCAGTTTCGGTGTGGGTCCCCAGCATTTT
CDR3 protein: CASSFGVGPQHF

V gene: TRBV6-5
D gene: TRBD1
clone size: .
J gene: TRBJ2-2
CDR3 DNA: TGTGCCAGCAGCCGGACAGGGACCGGGGAGCTGTTTTTT
CDR3 protein: CASSRTGTGELFF

V gene: TRBV10-1
D gene: TRBD2
clone size: .
J gene: TRBJ2-2
CDR3 DNA: TGCGCCAGCATTAGGCTAGCGGTCAACCCGAACACCGGGGAGCTGTTTTTT
CDR3 protein: CASIRLAVNPNTGELFF

V gene: TRBV3-1/TRBV3-2
D gene: .
clone size: .
J gene: TRBJ2-7
CDR3 DNA: TGTGCCAGCCCAACCATGGTCGTTGGCCACGAGCAGTACTTC
CDR3 protein: CASPTMVVGHEQYF

V gene: TRBV28
D gene: .
clone size: .
J gene: TRBJ1-1
CDR3 DNA: TGTGCCAGCAGTTTAATACCCGGCAGTGAGACTGAAGCTTTCTTT
CDR3 protein: CASSLIPGSETEAFF

V gene: TRBV7-9
D gene: TRBD1
clone size: once
J gene: TRBJ2-1
CDR3 DNA: TGTGCCAGCAGCTTTACAGGGGTTAATGAGCAGTTCTTC
CDR3 protein: CASSFTGVNEQFF

V gene: TRBV6-5
D gene: .
clone size: .
J gene: TRBJ1-1
CDR3 DNA: TGTGCCAGCACCCGGGGAACAGGGAACACTGAAGCTTTCTTT
CDR3 protein: CASTRGTGNTEAFF

V gene: TRBV7-3
D gene: .
clone size: .
J gene: TRBJ1-6
CDR3 DNA: TGTGCCAGCAGCTCAAGGCGGTATTCACCCCTCCACTTT
CDR3 protein: CASSSRRYSPLHF

V gene: TRBV5-1
D gene: TRBD1
clone size: .
J gene: TRBJ2-7
CDR3 DNA: TGCGCCAGCAGCCAAGGGACAGTCTACGAGCAGTACTTC
CDR3 protein: CASSQGTVYEQYF